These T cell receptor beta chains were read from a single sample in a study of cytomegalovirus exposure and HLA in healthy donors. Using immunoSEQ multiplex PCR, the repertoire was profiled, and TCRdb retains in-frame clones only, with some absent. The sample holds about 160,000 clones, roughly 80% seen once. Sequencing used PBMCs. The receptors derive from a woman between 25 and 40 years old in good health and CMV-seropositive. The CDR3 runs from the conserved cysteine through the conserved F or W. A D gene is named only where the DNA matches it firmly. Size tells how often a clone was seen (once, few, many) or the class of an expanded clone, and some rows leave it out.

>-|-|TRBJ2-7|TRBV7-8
CASRQSRDKYSYEQYF
TGTGCCAGCAGACAATCCCGGGACAAGTACTCCTACGAGCAGTACTTC
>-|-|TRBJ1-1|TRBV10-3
CAIRFFQGLRTEAFF
TGTGCCATCAGATTTTTTCAGGGGTTGAGAACTGAAGCTTTCTTT
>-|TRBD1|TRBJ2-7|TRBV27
CASSLYSGQDYEQYF
TGTGCCAGCAGTTTATATTCGGGACAGGACTACGAGCAGTACTTC
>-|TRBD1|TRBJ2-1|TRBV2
CASRAPGQIYNEQFF
TGTGCCAGCAGAGCCCCGGGACAGATATACAATGAGCAGTTCTTC
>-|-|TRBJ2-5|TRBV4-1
CASSQDITGRETQYF
TGCGCCAGCAGCCAAGATATAACAGGGAGAGAGACCCAGTACTTC
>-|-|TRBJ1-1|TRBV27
CASSLGLQANTEAFF
TGTGCCAGCAGTTTAGGGCTACAGGCGAACACTGAAGCTTTCTTT
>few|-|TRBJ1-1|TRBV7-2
CASSLTREEAFF
TGTGCCAGCAGCTTAACCAGGGAAGAAGCTTTCTTT
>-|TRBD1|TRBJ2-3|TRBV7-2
CASSRTGTGVTDTQYF
TGTGCCAGCAGCCGAACCGGGACAGGGGTCACAGATACGCAGTATTTT
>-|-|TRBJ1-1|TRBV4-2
CASSGLDGTEAFF
TGTGCCAGCAGCGGACTAGACGGCACTGAAGCTTTCTTT
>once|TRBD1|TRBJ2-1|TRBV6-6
CASRQGQVYNEQFF
TGTGCCAGCAGGCAAGGACAGGTATACAATGAGCAGTTCTTC
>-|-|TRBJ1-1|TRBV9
CASSVGSGTEAFF
TGTGCCAGCAGCGTAGGTTCGGGAACTGAAGCTTTCTTT
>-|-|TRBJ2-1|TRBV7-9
CSSSSGAAGIQFF
TGTTCCAGCAGCTCAGGAGCCGCAGGGATTCAGTTCTTC
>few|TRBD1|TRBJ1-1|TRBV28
CASSQEGARFLF
TGTGCCAGCAGTCAAGAGGGGGCGCGTTTCCTCTTT
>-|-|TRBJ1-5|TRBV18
CASSARQDLIQPQHF
TGTGCCAGCTCAGCCAGACAGGACCTCATACAGCCCCAGCATTTT
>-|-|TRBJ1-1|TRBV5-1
CASSPTISLNTEAFF
TGCGCCAGCAGCCCTACGATCTCATTGAACACTGAAGCTTTCTTT
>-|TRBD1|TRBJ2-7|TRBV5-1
CASSTQTGGDEQYF
TGCGCCAGCAGCACCCAGACAGGGGGCGACGAGCAGTACTTC